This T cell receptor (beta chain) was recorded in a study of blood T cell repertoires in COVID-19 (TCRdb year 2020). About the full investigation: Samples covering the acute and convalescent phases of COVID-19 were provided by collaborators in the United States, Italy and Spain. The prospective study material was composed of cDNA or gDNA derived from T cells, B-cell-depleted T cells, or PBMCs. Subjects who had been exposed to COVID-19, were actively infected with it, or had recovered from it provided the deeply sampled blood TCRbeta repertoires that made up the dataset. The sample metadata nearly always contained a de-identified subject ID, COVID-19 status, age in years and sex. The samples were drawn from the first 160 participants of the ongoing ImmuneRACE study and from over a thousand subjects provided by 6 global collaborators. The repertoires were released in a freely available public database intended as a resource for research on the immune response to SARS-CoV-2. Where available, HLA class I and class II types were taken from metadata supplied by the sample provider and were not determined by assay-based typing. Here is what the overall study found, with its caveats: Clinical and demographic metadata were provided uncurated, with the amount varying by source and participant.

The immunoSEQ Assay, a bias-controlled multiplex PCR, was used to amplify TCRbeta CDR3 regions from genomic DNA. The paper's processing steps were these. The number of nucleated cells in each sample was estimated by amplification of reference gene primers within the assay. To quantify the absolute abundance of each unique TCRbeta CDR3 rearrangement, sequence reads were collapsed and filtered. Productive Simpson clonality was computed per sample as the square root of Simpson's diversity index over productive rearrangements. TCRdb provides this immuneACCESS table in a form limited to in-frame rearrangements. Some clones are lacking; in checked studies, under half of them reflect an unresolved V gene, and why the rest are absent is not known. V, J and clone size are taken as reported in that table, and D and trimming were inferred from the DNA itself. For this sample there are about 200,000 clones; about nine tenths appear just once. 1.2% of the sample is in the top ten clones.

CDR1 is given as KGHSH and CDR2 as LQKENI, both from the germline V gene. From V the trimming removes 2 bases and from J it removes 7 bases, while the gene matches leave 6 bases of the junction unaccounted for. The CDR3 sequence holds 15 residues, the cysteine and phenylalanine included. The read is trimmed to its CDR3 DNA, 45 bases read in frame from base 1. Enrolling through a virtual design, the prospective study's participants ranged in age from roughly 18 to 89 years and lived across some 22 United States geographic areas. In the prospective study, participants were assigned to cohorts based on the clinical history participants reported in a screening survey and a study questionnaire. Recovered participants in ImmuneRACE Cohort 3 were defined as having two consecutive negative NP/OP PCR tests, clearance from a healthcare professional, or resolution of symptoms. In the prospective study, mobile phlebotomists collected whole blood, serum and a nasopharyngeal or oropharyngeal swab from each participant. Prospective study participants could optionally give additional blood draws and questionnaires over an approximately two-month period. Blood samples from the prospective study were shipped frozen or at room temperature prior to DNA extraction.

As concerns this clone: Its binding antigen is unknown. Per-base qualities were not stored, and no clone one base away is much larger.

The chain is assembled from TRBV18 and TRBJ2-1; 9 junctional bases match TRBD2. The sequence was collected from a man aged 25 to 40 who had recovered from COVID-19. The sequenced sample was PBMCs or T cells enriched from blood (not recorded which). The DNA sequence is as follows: TGTGCCAGCTCACCAATAGCGGGGGCTGGGAATGAGCAGTTCTTC. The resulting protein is CASSPIAGAGNEQFF.